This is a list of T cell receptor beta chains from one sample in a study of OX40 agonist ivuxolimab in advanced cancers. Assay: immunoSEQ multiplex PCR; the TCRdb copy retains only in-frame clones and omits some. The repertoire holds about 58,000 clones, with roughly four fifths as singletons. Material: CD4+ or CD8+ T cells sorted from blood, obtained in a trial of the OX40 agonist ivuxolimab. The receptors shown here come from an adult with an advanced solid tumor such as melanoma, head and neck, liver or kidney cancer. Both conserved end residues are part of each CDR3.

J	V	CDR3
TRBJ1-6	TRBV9	CASSVSLRGGRTARSYNSPLHF
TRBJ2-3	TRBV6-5	CASRSAGPSTDTQYF
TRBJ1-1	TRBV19	CATEMVGMNTEAFF
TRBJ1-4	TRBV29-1	CSVETAEKLFF
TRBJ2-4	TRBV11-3	CASSSPQGFPLKNIQYF
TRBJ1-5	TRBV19	CASSIEKDNQPQHF
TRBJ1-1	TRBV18	CASSERVSTGNTEAFF
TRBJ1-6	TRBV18	CASSHRGGSSYNSPLHF
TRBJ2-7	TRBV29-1	CSVEVGIRQGLFSYEQYF
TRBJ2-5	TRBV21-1	CASSIDTASGVSETQYF
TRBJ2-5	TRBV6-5	CASSYSGGSETQYF
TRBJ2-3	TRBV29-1	CSVAGGAGDTQYF
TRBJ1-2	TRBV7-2	CASRTAGTGGYGYTF
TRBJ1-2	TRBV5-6	CASSLADSNYGYTF
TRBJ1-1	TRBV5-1	CASSPGTPNTEAFF
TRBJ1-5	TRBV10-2	CASTGQGNQPQHF
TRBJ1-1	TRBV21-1	CASSKDRGTEAFF
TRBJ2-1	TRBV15	CATSRSGTSGGGTYNEQFF
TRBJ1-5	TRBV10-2	CASSEAGDNQPQHF
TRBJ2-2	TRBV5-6	CASSSPEGRWAGELFF
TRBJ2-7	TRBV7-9	CACGGRGYEQYF
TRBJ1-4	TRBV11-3	CASSFTGAGPGREKLFF
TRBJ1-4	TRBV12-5	CASGLGQGWNEKLFF
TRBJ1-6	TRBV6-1	CASSADTLGQLLNSPLHF
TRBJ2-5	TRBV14	CASSQDLAGGQETQYF
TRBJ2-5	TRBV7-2	CASSKNFQETQYF
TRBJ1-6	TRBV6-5	CASTLLDSRNSPLHF
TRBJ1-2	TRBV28	CASNKVSGSYGYTF
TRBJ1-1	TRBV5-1	CASSLAARGGMNTEAFF
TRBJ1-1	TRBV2	CASSEQGAPGTEAFF
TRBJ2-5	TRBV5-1	CASSADLAGGQETQYF
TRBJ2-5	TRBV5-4	CASSLAGGAEETQYF
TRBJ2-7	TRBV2	CASSEAGGEQYF
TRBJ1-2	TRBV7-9	CASSSVRVDGYTF